The 24 T cell receptor beta chains presented below share a single source sample, sequenced in a study of cytomegalovirus exposure and HLA in healthy donors. PCR employed 60 Vbeta and 13 Jbeta primers. Clones were sequenced by immunoSEQ multiplex PCR, and TCRdb holds only the in-frame ones, with some missing. This table holds around 110,000 clones, roughly four fifths found once. Sequencing was performed on PBMCs. All receptors come from a woman under 30 in good health and CMV-seronegative.

V and J are TRBV6-5 and TRBJ1-4, with a tentative D call TRBD1 (6 bases). V was clipped by 4 bases and J by 5 bases, with 14 bases between them. This CDR3 is built from 15 residues. Germline assignment: CDR1 MNHEY and CDR2 SVGAGI. The CDR3 reads CASSFAGTRNEKLFF. The CDR3 bases are TGTGCCAGCAGTTTCGCCGGGACAAGAAATGAAAAACTGTTTTTT.

This sequence joins TRBV6-1 and TRBJ1-1, with D possibly TRBD1 on 5 matching bases. V lost 6 bases and J lost 4, with 12 bases in between. CDR1 is MNHNS, CDR2 SASEGT, per germline. CDR3 length: 13 residues. The CDR3 DNA reads TGTGCCAGCAGGACCGGGACTGGCACTGAAGCTTTCTTT. As protein: CASRTGTGTEAFF.

This chain connects TRBV29-1 to TRBJ2-5; TRBD2 agrees at 14 bases. With 3 bases clipped from V and 6 bases from J, the junction kept 6 bases outside the gene matches. Germline CDR1 SQVTM, CDR2 ANQGSEA. This CDR3 is 15 amino acids long. This CDR3 is CSVETSGGAEKTQYF. CDR3 DNA sequence: TGCAGCGTTGAGACTAGCGGGGGGGCCGAAAAGACCCAGTACTTC.

This clone was observed a handful of times. This sequence joins TRBV7-2 and TRBJ2-3; D perhaps matches TRBD2 (6 bases). The CDR3 totals 18 residues. Trimming removed 1 base from V and 2 bases from J, with 19 bases in between. In germline, CDR1 is SGHTA, CDR2 FQGNSA. The chain's CDR3 is CASSLGLGSGDLTDTQYF. For the CDR3, the DNA is TGTGCCAGCAGCTTAGGATTGGGTAGCGGAGACCTCACAGATACGCAGTATTTT.

This clone was recorded a few times. This rearrangement joins TRBV6-1 to TRBJ2-7; TRBD1 agrees at 7 bases. This CDR3 contains 13 residues. Germline V gives CDR1 MNHNS, CDR2 SASEGT. The V segment lost 6 bases and the J segment 7 bases; nucleotides outside the gene matches: 9. CDR3 sequence (DNA): TGTGCCAGCAGCGGGACAGCCCTCTGGGAGCAGTACTTC. Translating gives CASSGTALWEQYF.

The chain employs TRBV9 and TRBJ1-2; 7 bases fit TRBD1. The germline V gene encodes CDR1 SGDLS and CDR2 YYNGEE. This CDR3 is 14 amino acids long. V trimming: 0 bases; J trimming: 4 bases; junction bases outside the gene matches: 3. The CDR3, as DNA: TGTGCCAGCAGCGTAGGGGACAGCAGCTATGGCTACACCTTC. Translated: CASSVGDSSYGYTF.

The chain carries TRBV5-1 and TRBJ2-7; D is possibly TRBD2 (6 bases). The CDR3 is 14 amino acids. The V gene's germline CDR1 is SGHRS and CDR2 YFSETQ. The V end was cut by 0 bases, the J end by 6 bases, with 13 bases between. CDR3 nucleotide sequence: TGCGCCAGCAGCTTGGCCGATCTGGGGGGCGAGCAGTACTTC. Amino acid sequence: CASSLADLGGEQYF.

V gene TRBV5-1 combines with J gene TRBJ2-1; no firm D call. The germline CDR1 and CDR2 sequences are SGHRS and YFSETQ. V gave up 2 bases and J gave up 2 bases, with 8 bases separating them. The length of the CDR3 is 14 residues. The CDR3 DNA reads TGCGCCAGCAGCTTCGGTGTCACCTACAATGAGCAGTTCTTC. It translates to CASSFGVTYNEQFF.

The genes are TRBV5-6 and TRBJ1-1, with 7 bases lining up with TRBD1. Per germline, CDR1 SGHDT and CDR2 YYEEEE. The CDR3 spans 12 residues. The V segment lost 5 bases and the J segment 5 bases; nucleotides outside the gene matches: 3. The CDR3 protein is CASSSGGTEAFF. In nucleotides, the CDR3 is TGTGCCAGCAGTTCAGGGGGGACTGAAGCTTTCTTT. Using reference TRBV5-6 and TRBJ1-1 for the parts outside the CDR3, the full variable domain is DAGVTQSPTHLIKTRGQQVTLRCSPKSGHDTVSWYQQALGQGPQFIFQYYEEEERQRGNFPDRFSGHQFPNYSSELNVNALLLGDSALYLCASSSGGTEAFFGQGTRLTVV.

Notes on this clone: Its ends do not fully match the called genes, so a read error is possible. This chain connects TRBV5-1 to TRBJ2-7; 8 bases line up with TRBD2. Looked up from germline, CDR1 is SGHRS and CDR2 is YFSETQ. The CDR3 runs 16 residues. The CDR3 DNA sequence: TGCGCCAGCAGCTTGGCCGCGGGGGGCGCCTCCTCCGAGCAGTACTTC. Translated, it gives CASSLAAGGASSEQYF.

V is TRBV4-2 and J is TRBJ2-3, with TRBD2 matching 8 bases. Germline assignment: CDR1 LGHNA and CDR2 YNFKEQ. The trim removed 4 bases at V and 6 bases at J, leaving 18 bases unmatched. The CDR3 runs to 18 residues. CDR3 DNA: TGTGCCAGCAGCCGCGATGGGAATAGCGGGGCTACATGGGATACGCAGTATTTT. It is translated as CASSRDGNSGATWDTQYF.

V gene TRBV7-9 combines with J gene TRBJ2-7; 9 positions match TRBD1. J lost 1 base, V lost 5 bases, and 6 bases had no gene match. CDR1 is SEHNR and CDR2 is FQNEAQ in the germline V gene (reference sequence). The CDR3 length is 15 residues. CDR3 protein: CASSPSGQGSYEQYF. CDR3 nucleotides: TGTGCCAGCAGCCCGTCGGGACAGGGATCCTACGAGCAGTACTTC.

The chain recombines TRBV7-2 with TRBJ1-5; a possible D gene is TRBD1 (6 bases). The CDR3 consists of 15 residues. The V end lost 5 bases, the J end lost 5 bases, and 16 bases lay between the germline ends. Germline-derived CDR1 and CDR2 are SGHTA and FQGNSA. CDR3: CASSPGGGGYQPQHF. CDR3 nucleotides: TGTGCCAGCAGCCCGGGAGGAGGGGGGTATCAGCCCCAGCATTTT.

J is TRBJ1-6 and V is TRBV4-1, with 10 bases identical to TRBD1. The CDR3 covers 16 residues. Unmatched junction bases numbered 4, after V lost 2 bases and J lost 6 bases. Germline V CDR1 and CDR2: MGHRA, YSYEKL. Written as DNA, the CDR3 is TGCGCCAGCAGCCAACGACAGGGGGCGCGTAATTCACCCCTCCACTTT. Translating gives CASSQRQGARNSPLHF.

This clone was recorded once. V is TRBV30 and J is TRBJ2-2; 7 bases map to TRBD1. In germline, CDR1 is GTSNPN, CDR2 SVGIG (reference sequence). The J segment lost 4 bases and the V segment lost 0 bases, leaving 5 bases of the junction unmatched. The CDR3 totals 15 residues. As DNA, the CDR3 is TGTGCCTGGAGTGTATTAAGGGGGCGCACCGGGGAGCTGTTTTTT. Protein sequence: CAWSVLRGRTGELFF.

V and J are TRBV19 and TRBJ1-1; D gene uncertain. CDR3 length: 12 amino acids. V was cut by 6 bases and J by 10 bases, with 15 bases left in between. CDR1 is LNHDA, CDR2 SQIVND, per germline (reference sequence). CDR3 loop: CASSRRGLGAFF. CDR3 sequence (DNA): TGTGCCAGTAGCCGCAGAGGGCTTGGAGCTTTCTTT.

The rearrangement uses TRBV19 and TRBJ1-4; 7 positions match TRBD1. Unmatched junction bases numbered 7, after V lost 5 bases and J lost 4 bases. Germline CDR1 reads LNHDA; CDR2 reads SQIVND (reference sequence). This CDR3 is built from 15 residues. The CDR3 sequence is CASSSTGTVNEKLFF. CDR3 nucleotides: TGTGCCAGTAGTTCAACCGGGACAGTTAATGAAAAACTGTTTTTT.

The V call is TRBV11-3, the J call TRBJ2-2, with a weak D call TRBD2 (6 bases). The ends were cut back, 0 bases at V and 5 bases at J, with 10 bases in the middle. Germline V gene lookup returns CDR1 SGHNT and CDR2 YENEEA. This CDR3 is built from 15 residues. The CDR3 loop is CASSLDAGWTGELFF. The CDR3 nucleotides are TGTGCCAGCAGCTTAGATGCGGGATGGACCGGGGAGCTGTTTTTT.

J is TRBJ2-7 and V is TRBV6-5, with no clear D. CDR1 and CDR2 from the germline V gene are MNHEY and SVGAGI. Trimming pared 4 bases from V and 3 bases from J, leaving 10 bases between. This CDR3 comprises 13 residues. For the CDR3, the DNA is TGTGCCAGCAGTTCTCAGAAAAGCTACGAGCAGTACTTC. It yields the protein CASSSQKSYEQYF.

The chain carries TRBV29-1 and TRBJ1-2; D unresolved. The CDR3 runs to 13 residues. In germline, CDR1 is SQVTM, CDR2 ANQGSEA. Trimming shortened V by 4 bases and J by 0 bases, and 9 bases separated the two germline ends. The CDR3 nucleotides read TGCAGCGTTGTGGCAAGAACTAACTATGGCTACACCTTC. This sequence encodes CSVVARTNYGYTF.

A remark on this clone: The junction departs from germline at one end; a sequencing error may be responsible. This chain joins TRBV29-1 and TRBJ1-2; D uncertain. CDR3 length: 11 amino acids. CDR1 is SQVTM and CDR2 is ANQGSEA in the germline V gene. CDR3 loop: CSVDNGYGYAF. For the CDR3, the DNA is TGCAGCGTCGACAACGGCTATGGCTACGCCTTC.

The V gene is TRBV30, the J gene TRBJ2-1; D is possibly TRBD2 (6 bases). The V end was cut by 1 base, the J end by 9 bases, with 13 bases between. Per the germline V gene, CDR1 is GTSNPN and CDR2 is SVGIG (reference sequence). The CDR3 spans 13 residues. The CDR3 nucleotides are TGTGCCTGGAGTGGCGGGACGGGGCCTGAGCAGTTCTTC. Its translation: CAWSGGTGPEQFF.

The V gene is TRBV14, the J gene TRBJ2-7; 9 bases agree with TRBD2. V lost 4 bases and J lost 4; bases outside the gene matches: 5. Germline lookup yields CDR1 SGHDN and CDR2 FVKESK. The CDR3 has 14 amino acids. The CDR3, as DNA: TGTGCCAGCAGCCGGGCGGGGGGGCCGTACGAGCAGTACTTC. Protein sequence: CASSRAGGPYEQYF.

The chain employs TRBV4-1 and TRBJ2-6; D gene ambiguous. The CDR3 spans 18 residues. The germline CDR1 and CDR2 sequences are MGHRA and YSYEKL. V was pared by 6 bases and J by 2 bases, with 20 bases between. CDR3 loop: CASSPRKRFLPGANVLTF. CDR3 DNA: TGCGCCAGCAGTCCGAGAAAGAGGTTTCTGCCTGGGGCCAACGTCCTGACTTTC.